The 15 T cell receptor beta chains presented below share a single source sample, sequenced in a study of CD8 T cells in ankylosing spondylitis. Each CDR3 protein gets one entry after TCRdb re-called the 5' RACE reads with MiXCR. The sample lists approximately 180,000 distinct CDR3 sequences, about 20% seen once, with roughly 4.5% in the top ten. What was sequenced was blood, either unsorted or a sorted T cell fraction (not recorded which). The receptor source for this set is a male donor aged 10-29 years with ankylosing spondylitis or in good health (not recorded which).

This clonotype was observed at least ten times. The chain combines TRBV6-2 or TRBV6-3 with TRBJ2-1, with D perhaps matching TRBD2 (5 bases). Germline V CDR1 and CDR2: MNHEY, SVGEGT. The V and J ends lost 9 bases and 0 bases respectively, with 12 bases between them. CDR3 size: 14 residues. The CDR3 DNA reads as TGTGCCAGTATTGGGAGTAACTCCTACAATGAGCAGTTCTTC. Protein product: CASIGSNSYNEQFF.

V gene TRBV10-3 combines with J gene TRBJ2-3, with TRBD2 as a possible D gene (6 bases). The CDR3 extends over 14 amino acids. Germline-derived CDR1 and CDR2 are ENHRY and SYGVKD. Trimming shortened V by 5 bases and J by 0 bases, and 9 bases separated the two germline ends. The CDR3 region has the DNA TGTGCCATCAGTATAGCGGTTAGCACAGATACGCAGTATTTT. It encodes CAISIAVSTDTQYF.

This clonotype was seen repeatedly, ten times or more. The V gene is TRBV5-1, the J gene TRBJ2-4; 12 bases are a match to TRBD2. The CDR3 loop spans 17 amino acids. V trimming: 4 bases; J trimming: 3 bases; junction bases outside the gene matches: 8. In germline, CDR1 is SGHRS, CDR2 YFSETQ. As DNA, the CDR3 is TGCGCCAGCAGCCCCCTGACTAGCGGGAGTGGCAAAAACATTCAGTACTTC. Translating it yields CASSPLTSGSGKNIQYF.

The chain has TRBV12-3 or TRBV12-4 and TRBJ2-1; 11 nucleotides line up with TRBD2. The trim removed 3 bases at V and 6 bases at J, leaving 7 bases unmatched. CDR3 size: 16 residues. CDR3 amino acids: CASSFSTSGIFNEQFF. The DNA of the CDR3 is TGTGCCAGCAGTTTTTCGACTAGCGGGATATTCAATGAGCAGTTCTTC.

The chain carries TRBV4-3 and TRBJ1-2; maybe TRBD1 (5 bases). Germline loops: CDR1 LGHNA, CDR2 YSLEER. There are 15 residues in the CDR3. V was pared by 2 bases and J by 2 bases, with 12 bases between. The chain's CDR3 is CASSQNLGQNYGYTF. The CDR3 nucleotides read TGCGCCAGCAGCCAAAATTTGGGGCAAAACTATGGCTACACCTTC.

The chain recombines TRBV29-1 with TRBJ2-1; tentatively, D is TRBD1 (6 bases). Trimming took off 4 bases at V and 1 base at J, with 11 bases between the two ends. The CDR3 spans 14 residues. Germline V gene lookup returns CDR1 SQVTM and CDR2 ANQGSEA. CDR3 residues: CSVVGQGSYNEQFF. CDR3 nucleotides: TGCAGCGTTGTAGGTCAGGGGTCCTACAATGAGCAGTTCTTC.

This clonotype was recorded at least ten times. This chain links TRBV11-2 with TRBJ2-3; 8 bases agree with TRBD1. The CDR3 is made up of 15 amino acids. Germline CDR1 and CDR2: SGHAT and FQNNGV. V dropped 6 bases and J dropped 2; count of bases not matched to a gene: 7. CDR3 DNA sequence: TGTGCCAGCAGGCAAACAGGGGGGCACACAGATACGCAGTATTTT. Translation gives CASRQTGGHTDTQYF.

This clonotype was counted many times. The chain has TRBV12-3 or TRBV12-4 and TRBJ1-5; no clear D. This CDR3 comprises 15 residues. Deletions cut 1 base from V and 1 base from J, with 8 bases between. CDR3 DNA: TGTGCCAGCAGTTTAGACGGGAGAAGCAATCAGCCCCAGCATTTT. Translated: CASSLDGRSNQPQHF.

This clonotype came up many times. V and J are TRBV11-2 and TRBJ1-2; D possibly corresponds to TRBD1 (6 bases). The CDR3 extends over 13 amino acids. Germline assignment: CDR1 SGHAT and CDR2 FQNNGV. Trimming shortened V by 6 bases and J by 7 bases, and 15 bases separated the two germline ends. The CDR3 protein is CASRDTGSAGYTF. CDR3 bases: TGTGCCAGCAGAGACACAGGGTCCGCTGGCTACACCTTC.

This clonotype was counted ten times or more. This chain links TRBV10-1 with TRBJ2-2; D remains unclear. CDR1 and CDR2 (germline): WNHNN, SYGVQD (reference sequence). This CDR3 region has 12 residues. V was shortened by 6 bases and J by 1 base, with 3 bases between the two germline ends. DNA for the CDR3: TGCGCCAGCAGGAGGAACACCGGGGAGCTGTTTTTT. It is translated as CASRRNTGELFF.

There are many counts of this clonotype. V and J are TRBV7-8 and TRBJ2-3, with D possibly TRBD2 on 5 matching bases. This CDR3 contains 13 residues. The germline CDR1 and CDR2 sequences are SGHVS and FQNEAQ. Trimming removed 8 bases at V and 6 bases at J, with 15 bases between. In DNA, the CDR3 is TGTGCCAGCCGGAGGCTCTTCCCGGATACGCAGTATTTT. Translation: CASRRLFPDTQYF.

This clonotype was found many times. V is TRBV27 and J is TRBJ2-6, with a possible D match to TRBD1 (6 bases). This CDR3 spans 19 amino acids. Trimming took 4 bases from V and 2 from J, leaving 21 bases between them. Germline V gives CDR1 MNHEY, CDR2 SMNVEV (reference sequence). The CDR3 sequence is CASSYYGDTFRPGANVLTF. In DNA, the CDR3 is TGTGCCAGCAGTTACTACGGGGACACCTTCCGCCCTGGGGCCAACGTCCTGACTTTC.

This clonotype was seen many times. The CDR3 DNA is TGTGCCAGCAGCTTTGGCGGGACAGAAATCTACGAGCAGTACTTC. Translating gives CASSFGGTEIYEQYF. The rearrangement links TRBV7-6 to TRBJ2-7, with D maybe TRBD1 (7 bases). CDR3 length: 15 amino acids. Per germline, CDR1 SGHVS and CDR2 FNYEAQ. The germline V and J ends were trimmed by 3 bases and 3 bases, with 15 bases remaining between them.

The V gene is TRBV20-1, the J gene TRBJ2-3; possibly TRBD2 for D (5 bases). Germline-derived CDR1 and CDR2 are DFQATT and SNEGSKA (reference sequence). CDR3 length equals 14 residues. V lost 3 bases and J 4 bases, leaving 14 bases between the germline ends. CDR3 sequence: CSASTGDGADTQYF. The CDR3 nucleotides read TGCAGTGCTAGTACCGGGGATGGCGCAGATACGCAGTATTTT.

This clonotype occurred many times. The rearrangement joins TRBV15 to TRBJ2-7; no clear D gene. The CDR3 has 13 residues. The ends were cut back, 0 bases at V and 2 bases at J, with 5 bases in the middle. CDR1 LNHNV and CDR2 YYDKDF come from the germline V gene (reference sequence). The CDR3, as DNA: TGTGCCACCAGCAGAGATTCTACCTACGAGCAGTACGTC. It encodes CATSRDSTYEQYV.